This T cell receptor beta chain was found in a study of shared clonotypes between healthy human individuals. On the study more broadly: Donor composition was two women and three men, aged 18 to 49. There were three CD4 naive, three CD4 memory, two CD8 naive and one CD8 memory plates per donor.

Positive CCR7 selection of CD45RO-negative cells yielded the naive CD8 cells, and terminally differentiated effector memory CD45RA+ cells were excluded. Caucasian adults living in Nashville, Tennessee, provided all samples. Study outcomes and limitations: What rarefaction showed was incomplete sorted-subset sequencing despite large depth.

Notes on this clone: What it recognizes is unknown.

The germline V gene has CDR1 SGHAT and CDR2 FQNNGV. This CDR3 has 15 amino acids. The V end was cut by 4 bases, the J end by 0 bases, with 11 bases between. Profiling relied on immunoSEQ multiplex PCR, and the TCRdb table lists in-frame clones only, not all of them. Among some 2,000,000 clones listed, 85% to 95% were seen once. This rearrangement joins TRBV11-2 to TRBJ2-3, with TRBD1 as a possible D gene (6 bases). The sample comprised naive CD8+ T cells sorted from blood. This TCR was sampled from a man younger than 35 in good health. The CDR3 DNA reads TGTGCCAGCAGCTCTCGGACAGCTAGCACAGATACGCAGTATTTT. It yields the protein CASSSRTASTDTQYF.